This T cell receptor beta chain was documented in a study of CD8 T cells in ankylosing spondylitis. Study findings and constraints: Characteristic, it appeared, of ankylosing spondylitis blood was a TCR beta motif of eight highly homologous variants.

J lost 4 bases, V lost 3 bases, and 8 bases had no gene match. The germline V gene encodes CDR1 LGHNA and CDR2 YSLEER. CDR3 size: 17 residues. Construction of TCR beta libraries was performed using quantitative 5'-RACE with molecular barcodes. TCRdb re-analysed the 5' RACE reads in MiXCR, keeping a single row per CDR3 protein. Of about 24,000 distinct CDR3 sequences in the sample, over 10% were seen once. This clonotype appeared many times. Its antigen is undetermined. The V call is TRBV4-3, the J call TRBJ2-3; 12 bases map to TRBD1. The source is a male donor with ankylosing spondylitis or in good health (not recorded which). Sample: blood. The CDR3 sequence: CASSQFRDRGLADTQYF. In DNA form, the CDR3 reads TGCGCCAGCAGCCAGTTCCGGGACAGGGGGCTGGCAGATACGCAGTATTTT.